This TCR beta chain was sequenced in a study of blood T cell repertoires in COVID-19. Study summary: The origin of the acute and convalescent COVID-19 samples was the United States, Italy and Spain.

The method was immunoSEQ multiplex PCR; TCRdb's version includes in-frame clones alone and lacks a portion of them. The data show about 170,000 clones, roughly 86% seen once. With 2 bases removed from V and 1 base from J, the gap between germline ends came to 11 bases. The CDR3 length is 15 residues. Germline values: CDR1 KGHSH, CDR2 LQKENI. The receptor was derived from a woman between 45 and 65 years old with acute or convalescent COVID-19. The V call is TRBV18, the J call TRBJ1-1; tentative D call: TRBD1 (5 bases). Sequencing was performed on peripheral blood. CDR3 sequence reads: CASSPTQGENTEAFF. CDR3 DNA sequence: TGTGCCAGCTCACCAACTCAGGGTGAGAACACTGAAGCTTTCTTT. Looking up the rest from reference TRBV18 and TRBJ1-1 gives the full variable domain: NAGVMQNPRHLVRRRGQEARLRCSPMKGHSHVYWYRQLPEEGLKFMVYLQKENIIDESGMPKERFSAEFPKEGPSILRIQQVVRGDSAAYFCASSPTQGENTEAFFGQGTRLTVV.